The 7 T cell receptor beta chains below were found in one sample sequenced in a study of blood T cells in healthy people across ages. With a J-beta primer mix and a sample-barcoded 5' primer, a second PCR ran about 7 to 12 cycles. A single record per CDR3 protein comes from TCRdb applying MiXCR to the 5' RACE reads. The sample shows around 780,000 distinct CDR3 sequences, under 30% of them seen only once. In addition, the sample was reused for a study of T cells of mothers and their children.

The sequenced sample was blood. These receptors were taken from a boy younger than 18 in good health.

This clonotype was detected only a few times. The rearrangement links TRBV5-1 to TRBJ2-6, with D possibly matching TRBD2 (5 bases). The CDR3 consists of 17 residues. V was shortened by 4 bases and J by 0 bases, with 14 bases between the two germline ends. Germline assignment: CDR1 SGHRS and CDR2 YFSETQ. CDR3 amino acids: CASSIGIGDSGANVLTF. The CDR3 DNA follows: TGCGCCAGCAGCATCGGGATAGGTGACTCTGGGGCCAACGTCCTGACTTTC. Full variable domain (rest looked up from reference TRBV5-1 and TRBJ2-6): KAGVTQTPRYLIKTRGQQVTLSCSPISGHRSVSWYQQTPGQGLQFLFEYFSETQRNKGNFPGRFSGRQFSNSRSEMNVSTLELGDSALYLCASSIGIGDSGANVLTFGAGSRLTVL.

This clonotype came up a few times. This sequence joins TRBV28 and TRBJ1-6, with a possible D match to TRBD1 (6 bases). The CDR3 spans 14 residues. V was trimmed by 7 bases and J by 7 bases, leaving 14 bases between them. CDR1 is MDHEN and CDR2 is SYDVKM in the germline V gene. CDR3 in DNA: TGTGCCAGCACCTTACAGGGTAACAATTCACCCCTCCACTTT. Translation: CASTLQGNNSPLHF.

This clonotype was detected only a few times. V usage is TRBV5-5 and J usage is TRBJ2-3; D might be TRBD2 (5 bases). The CDR3 runs to 15 residues. Per germline, CDR1 SGHKS and CDR2 YYEKEE (reference sequence). V lost 1 base to trimming and J lost 1 base, with 10 bases between them. The CDR3: CASSLFPRGTDTQYF. Here the CDR3 DNA reads TGTGCCAGCAGCTTGTTCCCGAGGGGCACAGATACGCAGTATTTT.

This clonotype has more than one count but fewer than ten. V usage is TRBV7-8 and J usage is TRBJ1-5, with TRBD1 matching over 12 bases. The CDR3 totals 17 residues. Germline V gene sequence: CDR1 SGHVS, CDR2 FQNEAQ. V was clipped by 5 bases and J by 7 bases; unmatched bases: 12. DNA for the CDR3: TGTGCCAGCAGCCTAGACGGGGGACAGGGGGCGGGACAGCCCCAGCATTTT. This gives the protein CASSLDGGQGAGQPQHF.

This chain uses TRBV10-3 with TRBJ2-7, with TRBD1 identical over 7 bases. The CDR3 runs to 12 residues. The germline V gene encodes CDR1 ENHRY and CDR2 SYGVKD. J was trimmed by 5 bases and V by 2 bases; bases with no gene match: 0. The CDR3 DNA reads as TGTGCCATCAGTGAGACAGGGGACGAGCAGTACTTC. Translated, it gives CAISETGDEQYF.

This clonotype was detected only a few times. This chain uses TRBV20-1 with TRBJ1-2; no clear D. This CDR3 has 13 amino acids. Trimming removed 1 base from V and 6 bases from J, with 12 bases in between. CDR1 and CDR2 from the germline V gene are DFQATT and SNEGSKA (reference sequence). The CDR3: CSARGKTTDGYTF. DNA for the CDR3: TGCAGTGCTAGAGGGAAAACGACGGATGGCTACACCTTC.

This clonotype occurred a few times. The chain recombines TRBV10-3 with TRBJ1-1; D possibly corresponds to TRBD1 (5 bases). The CDR3 has 15 amino acids. Germline CDR1 is ENHRY and CDR2 is SYGVKD. Trimming shortened V by 0 bases and J by 2 bases, and 10 bases separated the two germline ends. CDR3 bases: TGTGCCATCAGTGAGTCGGAGGGGATAAACACTGAAGCTTTCTTT. Its protein is CAISESEGINTEAFF.